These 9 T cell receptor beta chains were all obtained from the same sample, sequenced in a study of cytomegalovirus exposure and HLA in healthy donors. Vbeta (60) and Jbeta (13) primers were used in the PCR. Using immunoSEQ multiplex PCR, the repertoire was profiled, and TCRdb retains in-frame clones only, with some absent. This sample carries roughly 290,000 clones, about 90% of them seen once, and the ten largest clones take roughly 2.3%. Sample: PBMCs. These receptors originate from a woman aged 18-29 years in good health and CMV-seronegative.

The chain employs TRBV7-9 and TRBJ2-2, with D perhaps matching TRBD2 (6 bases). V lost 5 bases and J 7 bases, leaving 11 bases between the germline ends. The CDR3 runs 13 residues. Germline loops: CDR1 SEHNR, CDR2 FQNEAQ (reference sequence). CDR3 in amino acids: CASSRDSFGELFF. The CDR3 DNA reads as TGTGCCAGCAGCAGGGACTCTTTCGGGGAGCTGTTTTTT.

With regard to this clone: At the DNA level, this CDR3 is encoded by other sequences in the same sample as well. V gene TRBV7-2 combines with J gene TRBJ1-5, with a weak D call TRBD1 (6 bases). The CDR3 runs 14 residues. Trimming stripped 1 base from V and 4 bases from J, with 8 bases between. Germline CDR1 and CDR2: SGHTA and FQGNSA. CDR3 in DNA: TGTGCCAGCAGCTTAGTTCAGGGGAATCAGCCCCAGCATTTT. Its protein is CASSLVQGNQPQHF.

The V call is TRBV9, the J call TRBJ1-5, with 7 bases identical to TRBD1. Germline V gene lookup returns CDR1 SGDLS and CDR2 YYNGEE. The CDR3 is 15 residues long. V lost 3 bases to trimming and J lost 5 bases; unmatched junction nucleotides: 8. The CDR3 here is CASSGGDSTYQPQHF. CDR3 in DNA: TGTGCCAGCAGCGGGGGGGACAGTACCTATCAGCCCCAGCATTTT.

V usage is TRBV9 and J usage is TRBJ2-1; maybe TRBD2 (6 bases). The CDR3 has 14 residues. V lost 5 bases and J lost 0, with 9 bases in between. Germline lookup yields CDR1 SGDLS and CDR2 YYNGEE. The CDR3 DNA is TGTGCCAGCAGTCCGGAGGGCTCCTACAATGAGCAGTTCTTC. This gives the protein CASSPEGSYNEQFF.

The CDR3 sequence is CASSAQGLGYTF. The CDR3, as DNA: TGTGCCAGCAGCGCACAGGGCCTGGGCTACACCTTC. This chain joins TRBV9 and TRBJ1-2; the D gene is possibly TRBD1 (6 bases). The CDR3 is made up of 12 amino acids. The V end lost 3 bases, the J end lost 8 bases, and 11 bases lay between the germline ends. Germline CDR1 reads SGDLS; CDR2 reads YYNGEE.

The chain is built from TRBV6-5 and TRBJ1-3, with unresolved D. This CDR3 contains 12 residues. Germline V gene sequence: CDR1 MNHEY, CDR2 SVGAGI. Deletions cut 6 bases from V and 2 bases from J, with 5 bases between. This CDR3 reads CASSGTGNTIYF. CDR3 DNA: TGTGCCAGCAGCGGGACTGGAAACACCATATATTTT.

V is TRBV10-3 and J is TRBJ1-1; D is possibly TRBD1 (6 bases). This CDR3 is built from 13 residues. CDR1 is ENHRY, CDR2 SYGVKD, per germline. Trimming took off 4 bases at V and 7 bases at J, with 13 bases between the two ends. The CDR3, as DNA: TGTGCCATCAGTGGACAGGAGGCCGATGAAGCTTTCTTT. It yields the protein CAISGQEADEAFF.

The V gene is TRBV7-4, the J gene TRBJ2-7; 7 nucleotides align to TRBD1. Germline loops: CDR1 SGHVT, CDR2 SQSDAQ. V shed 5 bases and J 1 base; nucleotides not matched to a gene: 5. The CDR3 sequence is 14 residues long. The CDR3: CASSTKTGSYEQYF. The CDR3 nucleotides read TGTGCCAGCAGCACAAAGACAGGGTCCTACGAGCAGTACTTC. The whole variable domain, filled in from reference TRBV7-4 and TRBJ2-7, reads GAGVSQSPRYKVAKRGRDVALRCDSISGHVTLYWYRQTLGQGSEVLTYSQSDAQRDKSGRPSGRFSAERPERSVSTLKIQRTEQGDSAVYLCASSTKTGSYEQYFGPGTRLTVT.

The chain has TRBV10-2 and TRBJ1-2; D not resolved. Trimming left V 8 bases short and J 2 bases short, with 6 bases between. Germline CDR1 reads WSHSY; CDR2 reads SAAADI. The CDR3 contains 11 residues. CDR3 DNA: TGCGCCAGCGGGCTGAACTATGGCTACACCTTC. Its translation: CASGLNYGYTF.